This T cell receptor (beta chain) came from a study of post-analysis software for immune sequencing data. Study as a whole: There were relapsing-remitting, secondary progressive and progressive-relapsing multiple sclerosis among the disease courses included. The study's findings and limits: Controls significantly exceeded multiple sclerosis patients in normalized Chao1 diversity. Elevated frequency relative to controls characterized several TRBV segments in patients, TRBV5-6, TRBV5-1 and TRBV20-1 among them. Samples prepared in the same batch strongly co-clustered by F measure.

Included in the TCR beta cDNA libraries were unique molecular identifiers. Each batch of roughly 1 to 11 million T cells produced roughly 0.5 million cDNA molecules. One entry per CDR3 protein results from TCRdb running MiXCR on the PCR reads. Altogether some 890,000 distinct CDR3 sequences are present, roughly half being singletons, with the ten largest covering 4% to 5.5%. Trimming left V 7 bases short and J 5 bases short, with 24 bases between. CDR1 is SQVTM and CDR2 is ANQGSEA in the germline V gene. The CDR3 is made up of 16 amino acids. Remarks on this clonotype: Its antigen is not identified.

This chain uses TRBV29-1 with TRBJ2-1, with D tentatively TRBD2 (6 bases). The origin of this receptor is a girl aged 10 to 17 with multiple sclerosis. Material: blood. This CDR3 reads CSAEPRLGSGDNEQFF. The CDR3 region has the DNA TGCAGCGCCGAACCCCGTTTGGGTAGCGGAGACAATGAGCAGTTCTTC.